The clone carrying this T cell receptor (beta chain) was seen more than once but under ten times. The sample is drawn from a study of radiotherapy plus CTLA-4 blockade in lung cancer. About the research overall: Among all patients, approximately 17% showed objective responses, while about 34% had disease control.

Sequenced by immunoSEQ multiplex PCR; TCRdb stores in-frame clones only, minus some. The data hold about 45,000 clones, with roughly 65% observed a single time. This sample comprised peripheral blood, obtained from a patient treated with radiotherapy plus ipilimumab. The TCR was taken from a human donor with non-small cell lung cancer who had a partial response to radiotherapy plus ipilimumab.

CDR3 loop: CASSVDQGSYGYTF. In nucleotides, the CDR3 is TGTGCCAGCAGCGTAGATCAGGGAAGCTATGGCTACACCTTC. The rearrangement joins TRBV9 to TRBJ1-2; weak D call: TRBD1 (5 bases). CDR1 is SGDLS and CDR2 is YYNGEE in the germline V gene. The CDR3 loop spans 14 amino acids. V dropped 0 bases and J dropped 4 bases, with 10 bases sitting between them.